This T cell receptor beta chain was sequenced in a study of T cell clonotyping in hematopoietic cell transplantation. A word on this clone: Its antigen is still unknown.

Only in-frame clones appear in the TCRdb table, and some are missing; sequencing was by immunoSEQ multiplex PCR. The table lists approximately 42,000 clones, 85% of them singletons, with about 3% in the top ten. CDR3 size: 15 residues. V gave up 0 bases and J gave up 3 bases, with 13 bases separating them. Germline V gene lookup returns CDR1 SGDLS and CDR2 YYNGEE. The time point: recipient sample about 28 days before transplant, after cytoreduction. Findings and limits, study-wide: Few recipient clonotypes overlapped donors; over 97% were de novo at given depth. Recipient TCR diversity dropped after transplant; expanded clonotypes rose from day 30 to 180.

Specimen: peripheral blood mononuclear cells, collected before stem cell transplant. The rearrangement links TRBV9 to TRBJ2-7; D is ambiguous. This TCR came from a man aged 60 to 75 with acute myeloid leukemia. Some clones in this sample may be carry-over from other donors' samples. The CDR3 bases are TGTGCCAGCAGCGTAGAAGGGTATCCCAGCTACGAGCAGTACTTC. Translation: CASSVEGYPSYEQYF.